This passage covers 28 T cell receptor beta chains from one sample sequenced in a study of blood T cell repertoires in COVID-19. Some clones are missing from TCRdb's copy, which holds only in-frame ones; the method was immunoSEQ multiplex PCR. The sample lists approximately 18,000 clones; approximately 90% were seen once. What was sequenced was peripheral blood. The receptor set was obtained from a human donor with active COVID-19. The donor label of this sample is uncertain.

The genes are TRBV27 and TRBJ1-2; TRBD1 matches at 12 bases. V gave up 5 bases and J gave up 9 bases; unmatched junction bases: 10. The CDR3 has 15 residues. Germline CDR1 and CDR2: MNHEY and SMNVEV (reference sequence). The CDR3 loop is CASSGTGGAVFSYTF. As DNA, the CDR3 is TGTGCCAGCAGTGGGACAGGGGGCGCGGTTTTCAGCTACACCTTC.

CDR3 nucleotides: TGTGCCAGCAGCCGGACAGGGGGGCGGGCCGAGCATGGCTACACCTTC. Translated, it gives CASSRTGGRAEHGYTF. The chain joins TRBV3-1 (or the pseudogene TRBV3-2) to TRBJ1-2; 10 bases agree with TRBD1. The germline CDR1 and CDR2 sequences are LGHDT and YNNKEL (reference sequence). The CDR3 totals 16 residues. V gave up 4 bases and J gave up 6 bases; unmatched junction bases: 11.

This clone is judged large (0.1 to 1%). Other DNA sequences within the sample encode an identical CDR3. In DNA, the CDR3 is TGTGCCAGTAGTCACAGATACGAGCAGTACTTC. It yields the protein CASSHRYEQYF. This chain links TRBV19 with TRBJ2-7; unclear D gene. The CDR3 length is 11 residues. The germline V and J ends were trimmed by 5 bases and 4 bases, with 6 bases remaining between them. In germline, CDR1 is LNHDA, CDR2 SQIVND (reference sequence).

CDR3 nucleotide sequence: TGTGCCAGCAGCTTCCCCCGACTTGAGCAGTACTTC. This translates into CASSFPRLEQYF. This chain links TRBV7-2 with TRBJ2-7; D call uncertain. The CDR3 consists of 12 residues. The germline V gene encodes CDR1 SGHTA and CDR2 FQGNSA. V was pared by 3 bases and J by 7 bases, with 10 bases between.

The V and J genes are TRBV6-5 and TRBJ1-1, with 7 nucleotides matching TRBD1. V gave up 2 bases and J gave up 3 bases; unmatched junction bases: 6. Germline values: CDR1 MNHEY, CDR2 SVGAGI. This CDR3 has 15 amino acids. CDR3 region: CASSYTLGGYTEAFF. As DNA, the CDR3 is TGTGCCAGCAGTTACACCCTAGGGGGCTACACTGAAGCTTTCTTT.

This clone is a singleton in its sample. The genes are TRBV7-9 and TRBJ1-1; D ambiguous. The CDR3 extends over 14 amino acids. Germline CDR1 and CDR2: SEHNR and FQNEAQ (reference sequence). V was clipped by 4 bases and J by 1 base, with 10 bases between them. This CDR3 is CASSSPGKNTEAFF. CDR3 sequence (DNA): TGTGCCAGCAGCTCCCCGGGAAAGAACACTGAAGCTTTCTTT.

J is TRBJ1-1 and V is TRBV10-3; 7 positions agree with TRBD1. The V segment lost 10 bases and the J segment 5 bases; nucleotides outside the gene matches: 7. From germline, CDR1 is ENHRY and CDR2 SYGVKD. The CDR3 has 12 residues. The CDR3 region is CATRQGGTEAFF. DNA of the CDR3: TGTGCCACCAGACAGGGAGGGACTGAAGCTTTCTTT.

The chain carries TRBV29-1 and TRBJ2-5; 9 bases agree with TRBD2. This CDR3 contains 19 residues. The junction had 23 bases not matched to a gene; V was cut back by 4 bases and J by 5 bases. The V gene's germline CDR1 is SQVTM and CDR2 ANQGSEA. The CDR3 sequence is CSVGRVHLGIAGARETQYF. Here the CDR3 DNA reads TGCAGCGTTGGACGGGTTCACCTTGGAATAGCGGGGGCCCGGGAGACCCAGTACTTC.

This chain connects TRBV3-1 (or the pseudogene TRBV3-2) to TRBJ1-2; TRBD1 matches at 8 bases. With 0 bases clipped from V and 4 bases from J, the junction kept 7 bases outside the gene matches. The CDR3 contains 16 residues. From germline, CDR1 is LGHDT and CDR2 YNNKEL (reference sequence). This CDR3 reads CASSQDALTGAYGYTF. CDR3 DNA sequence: TGTGCCAGCAGCCAAGATGCCTTGACAGGGGCCTATGGCTACACCTTC.

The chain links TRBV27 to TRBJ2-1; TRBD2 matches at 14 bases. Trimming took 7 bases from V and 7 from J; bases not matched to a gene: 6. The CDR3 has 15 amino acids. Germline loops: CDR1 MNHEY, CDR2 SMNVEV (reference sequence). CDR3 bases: TGTGCCAGCACGCCAAGGACTAGCGGGGGGAATGAGCAGTTCTTC. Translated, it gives CASTPRTSGGNEQFF.

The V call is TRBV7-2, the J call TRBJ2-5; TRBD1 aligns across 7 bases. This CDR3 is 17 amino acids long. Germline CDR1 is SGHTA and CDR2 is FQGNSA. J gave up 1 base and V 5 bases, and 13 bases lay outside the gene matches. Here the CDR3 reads CASSPRFERTGQETQYF. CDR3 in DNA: TGTGCCAGCAGCCCCCGTTTCGAAAGGACAGGCCAAGAGACCCAGTACTTC.

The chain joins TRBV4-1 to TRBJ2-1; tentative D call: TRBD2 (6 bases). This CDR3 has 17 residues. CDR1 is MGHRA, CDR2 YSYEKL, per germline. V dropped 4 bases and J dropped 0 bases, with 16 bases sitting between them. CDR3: CASSPPGGPLSYNEQFF. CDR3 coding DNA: TGCGCCAGCAGCCCCCCCGGGGGACCCCTCTCCTACAATGAGCAGTTCTTC.

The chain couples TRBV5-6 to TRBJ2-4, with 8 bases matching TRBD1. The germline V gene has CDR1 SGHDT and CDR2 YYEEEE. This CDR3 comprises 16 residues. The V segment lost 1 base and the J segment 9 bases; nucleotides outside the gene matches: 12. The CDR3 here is CASSLRAGGAKVIQYF. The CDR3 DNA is TGTGCCAGCAGCTTGCGGGCAGGGGGCGCGAAGGTCATTCAGTACTTC. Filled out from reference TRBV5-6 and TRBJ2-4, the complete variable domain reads DAGVTQSPTHLIKTRGQQVTLRCSPKSGHDTVSWYQQALGQGPQFIFQYYEEEERQRGNFPDRFSGHQFPNYSSELNVNALLLGDSALYLCASSLRAGGAKVIQYFGAGTRLSVL.

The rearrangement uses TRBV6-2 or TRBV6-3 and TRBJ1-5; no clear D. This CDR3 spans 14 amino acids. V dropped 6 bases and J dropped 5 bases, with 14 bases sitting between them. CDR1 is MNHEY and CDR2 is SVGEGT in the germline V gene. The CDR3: CASRPPQNYQPQHF. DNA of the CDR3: TGTGCCAGCAGACCTCCGCAGAATTATCAGCCCCAGCATTTT.

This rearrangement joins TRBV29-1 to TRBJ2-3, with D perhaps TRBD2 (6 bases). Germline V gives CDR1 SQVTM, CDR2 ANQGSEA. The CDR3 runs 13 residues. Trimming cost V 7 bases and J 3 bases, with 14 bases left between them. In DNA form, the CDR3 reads TGCAGCGGATCGGGGGATCTAACAGATACGCAGTATTTT. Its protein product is CSGSGDLTDTQYF.

CDR3 in DNA: TGTGCCAGCAGCCTGGGACTAGCGGGGAATTTGCGCGAGCAGTACTTC. It encodes CASSLGLAGNLREQYF. V is TRBV7-2 and J is TRBJ2-7, with 13 positions matching TRBD2. Germline assignment: CDR1 SGHTA and CDR2 FQGNSA. The V gene end was trimmed by 5 bases and the J gene end by 6 bases; junction bases not matched to a gene: 10. This CDR3 is built from 16 residues.

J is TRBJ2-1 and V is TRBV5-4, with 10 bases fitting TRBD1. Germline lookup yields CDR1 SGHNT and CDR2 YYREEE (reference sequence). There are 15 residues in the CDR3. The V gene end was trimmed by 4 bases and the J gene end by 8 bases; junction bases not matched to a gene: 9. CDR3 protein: CASSRPGTGVYEQFF. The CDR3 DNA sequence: TGTGCCAGCAGCCGACCCGGGACAGGGGTTTATGAGCAGTTCTTC.

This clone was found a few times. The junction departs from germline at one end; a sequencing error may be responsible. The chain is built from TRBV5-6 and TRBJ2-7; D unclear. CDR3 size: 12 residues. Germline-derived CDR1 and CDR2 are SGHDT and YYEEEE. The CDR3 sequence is CASSLAPYGQYF. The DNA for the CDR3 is TGTGCCAGCAGCTTGGCCCCGTACGGGCAGTACTTC.

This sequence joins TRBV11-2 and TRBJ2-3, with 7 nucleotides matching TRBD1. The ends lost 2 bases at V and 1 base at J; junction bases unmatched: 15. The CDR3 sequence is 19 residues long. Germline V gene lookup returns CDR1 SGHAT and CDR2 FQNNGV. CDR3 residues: CASSLIREGARRGTDTQYF. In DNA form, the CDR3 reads TGTGCCAGCAGCTTAATTCGAGAGGGGGCGCGGAGAGGCACAGATACGCAGTATTTT.

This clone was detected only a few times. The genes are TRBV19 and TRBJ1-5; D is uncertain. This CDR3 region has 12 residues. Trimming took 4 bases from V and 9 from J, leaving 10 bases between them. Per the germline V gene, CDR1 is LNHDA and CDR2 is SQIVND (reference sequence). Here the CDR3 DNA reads TGTGCCAGTAGTACCACCAGGCGGCCCCAGCATTTT. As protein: CASSTTRRPQHF.

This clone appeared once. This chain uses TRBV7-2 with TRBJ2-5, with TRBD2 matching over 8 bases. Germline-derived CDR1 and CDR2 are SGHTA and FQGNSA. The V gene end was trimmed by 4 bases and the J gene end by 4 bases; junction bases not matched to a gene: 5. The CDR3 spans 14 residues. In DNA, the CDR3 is TGTGCCAGCAGCTCAGGACTAGCAGTAGAGACCCAGTACTTC. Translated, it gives CASSSGLAVETQYF.

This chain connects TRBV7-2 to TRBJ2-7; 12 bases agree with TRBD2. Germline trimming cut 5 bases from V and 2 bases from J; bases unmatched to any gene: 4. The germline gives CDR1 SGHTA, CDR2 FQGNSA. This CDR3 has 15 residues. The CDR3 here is CASSPRLAGAYEQYF. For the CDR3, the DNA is TGTGCCAGCAGCCCACGACTAGCGGGGGCCTACGAGCAGTACTTC.

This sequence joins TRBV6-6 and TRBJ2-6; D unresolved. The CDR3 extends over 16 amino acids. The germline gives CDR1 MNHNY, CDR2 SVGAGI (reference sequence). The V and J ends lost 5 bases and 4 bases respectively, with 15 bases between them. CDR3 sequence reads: CASSPDISRGANVLTF. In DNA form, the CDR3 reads TGTGCCAGCAGTCCCGACATATCAAGGGGGGCCAACGTCCTGACTTTC.

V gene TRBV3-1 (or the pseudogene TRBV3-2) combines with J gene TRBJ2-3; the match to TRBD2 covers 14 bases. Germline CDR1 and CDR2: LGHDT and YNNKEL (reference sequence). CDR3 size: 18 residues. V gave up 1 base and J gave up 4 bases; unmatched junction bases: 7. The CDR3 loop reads CASSQGLAGGPVSDTQYF. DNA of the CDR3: TGTGCCAGCAGCCAAGGACTAGCGGGGGGGCCGGTCTCAGATACGCAGTATTTT.

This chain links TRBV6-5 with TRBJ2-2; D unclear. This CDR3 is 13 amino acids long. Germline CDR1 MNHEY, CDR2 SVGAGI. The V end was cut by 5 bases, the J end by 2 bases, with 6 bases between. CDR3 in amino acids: CASSPVNTGELFF. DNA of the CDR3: TGTGCCAGCAGTCCCGTTAACACCGGGGAGCTGTTTTTT.

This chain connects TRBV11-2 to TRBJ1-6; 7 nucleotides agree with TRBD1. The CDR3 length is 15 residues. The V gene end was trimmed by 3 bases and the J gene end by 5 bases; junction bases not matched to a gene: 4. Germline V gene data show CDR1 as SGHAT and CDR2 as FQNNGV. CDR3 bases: TGTGCCAGCAGCTTCACGGGACAGAATAATTCACCCCTCCACTTT. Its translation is CASSFTGQNNSPLHF.

For the CDR3, the DNA is TGTGCCAGCATCAGGGGATCGGACACCGGGGAGCTGTTTTTT. Encoded protein: CASIRGSDTGELFF. The chain links TRBV6-5 to TRBJ2-2; possible D gene TRBD1, 6 bases. This CDR3 is built from 14 residues. Trimming removed 7 bases from V and 3 bases from J, with 12 bases in between. Germline V lookup: CDR1 MNHEY, CDR2 SVGAGI.

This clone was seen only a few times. The CDR3, as DNA: TGTGCCAGCAGCTTCGGGTCCTACGAGCAGTACTTC. Translated, it gives CASSFGSYEQYF. V usage is TRBV5-6 and J usage is TRBJ2-7; unclear D gene. Trimming left V 2 bases short and J 1 base short, with 4 bases between. Per the germline V gene, CDR1 is SGHDT and CDR2 is YYEEEE. This CDR3 is 12 amino acids long.